The rows below give T cell receptor beta chains drawn from one sample of a study of liver allograft versus peripheral blood T cells. TCRdb reprocessed the reads with MiXCR, giving one entry per CDR3 protein. The sample has roughly 2,000 distinct CDR3 sequences, under 20% seen once. The receptors originated from a human patient who had a liver transplant. Some of these T cells may belong to the graft donor. CDR3s include the opening cysteine and the closing phenylalanine or tryptophan. The order of the fields is D gene, V gene, J gene, clone size, CDR3 protein, CDR3 DNA. D genes are given only for firm matches. For some rows the clone size is stated as once, few or many, or as a class when expanded; others skip it.

.	TRBV6-2/TRBV6-3	TRBJ1-3	medium-sized	CASEGLSTSGNTIYF	TGTGCCAGCGAGGGACTGTCCACCTCTGGAAACACCATATATTTT
.	TRBV19	TRBJ1-2	medium-sized	CATFEVNYGYTF	TGTGCCACCTTTGAGGTAAACTATGGCTACACCTTC
.	TRBV25-1	TRBJ2-5	.	CASRSGGETQYF	TGTGCCAGCAGAAGCGGTGGGGAGACCCAGTACTTC
TRBD1	TRBV5-4	TRBJ1-6	medium-sized	CASSFYRDRSSYNSPLHF	TGTGCCAGCAGCTTCTACCGGGACAGGAGCTCCTATAATTCACCCCTCCACTTT
.	TRBV6-2/TRBV6-3	TRBJ2-7	medium-sized	CASSWANYEQYF	TGTGCCAGCAGTTGGGCGAACTACGAGCAGTACTTC
.	TRBV19	TRBJ1-2	large	CASSIGHFVSSGYTF	TGTGCCAGTAGTATAGGGCACTTCGTCAGCTCTGGCTACACCTTC
.	TRBV12-3/TRBV12-4	TRBJ2-1	medium-sized	CASSLEGRWQFF	TGTGCCAGCAGTTTAGAGGGCCGATGGCAGTTCTTC
.	TRBV5-6	TRBJ2-7	medium-sized	CASSLDRNEQYF	TGTGCCAGCAGCTTGGACAGGAACGAGCAGTACTTC
.	TRBV25-1	TRBJ1-2	medium-sized	CASSPWGANYGYTF	TGTGCCAGCAGTCCCTGGGGGGCGAACTATGGCTACACCTTC
.	TRBV27	TRBJ1-2	medium-sized	CASSSLMGDGYTF	TGTGCCAGCAGTTCCCTGATGGGGGATGGCTACACCTTC
.	TRBV6-5	TRBJ1-2	few	CASSYSMGDGYTF	TGTGCCAGCAGTTACTCGATGGGGGATGGCTACACCTTC
.	TRBV19	TRBJ1-1	medium-sized	CASGGSSEVSEAFF	TGTGCCAGTGGGGGGTCCTCGGAGGTCTCTGAAGCTTTCTTT
TRBD2	TRBV14	TRBJ2-1	medium-sized	CASLKAGGGIKEQFF	TGTGCCTCACTGAAGGCAGGCGGGGGGATAAAGGAGCAGTTCTTC
.	TRBV6-6	TRBJ1-5	.	CASTTVPGRIGQPQRF	TGTGCCAGCACCACGGTCCCAGGCAGGATCGGTCAGCCCCAGCGTTTT
.	TRBV29-1	TRBJ2-7	medium-sized	CSVAQGEIGEQYF	TGCAGCGTTGCACAGGGCGAAATTGGCGAGCAGTACTTC
.	TRBV13	TRBJ2-2	medium-sized	CASSLAGASTGELFF	TGTGCCAGCAGCTTAGCGGGAGCGAGCACCGGGGAGCTGTTTTTT
.	TRBV5-4	TRBJ2-2	.	CASSFRDGFNTGELFF	TGTGCCAGCAGCTTTCGGGACGGCTTCAACACCGGGGAGCTGTTTTTT
TRBD2	TRBV15	TRBJ2-7	few	CATSSRWEGREAEQYF	TGTGCCACCAGCTCCAGATGGGAGGGGAGGGAAGCCGAGCAGTACTTC
.	TRBV13	TRBJ1-2	medium-sized	CASSLGRASGYTF	TGTGCCAGCAGCTTAGGCAGGGCCAGTGGCTACACCTTC
TRBD1	TRBV9	TRBJ2-7	medium-sized	CASSSSGTGALEQYF	TGTGCCAGCAGCTCATCCGGGACAGGGGCACTGGAGCAGTACTTC
.	TRBV6-2/TRBV6-3	TRBJ1-5	.	CASSNQGPRYSNQPQHF	TGTGCCAGCAGTAATCAGGGGCCGCGATACAGCAATCAGCCCCAGCATTTT
.	TRBV6-2/TRBV6-3	TRBJ1-2	medium-sized	CASSYSKENVGDIYGYTF	TGTGCCAGCAGTTACTCGAAGGAGAATGTGGGGGACATCTATGGCTACACCTTC
.	TRBV6-5	TRBJ1-2	medium-sized	CASSYSPVNYGYTF	TGTGCCAGCAGTTACTCGCCAGTCAACTATGGCTACACCTTC
.	TRBV29-1	TRBJ1-1	medium-sized	CSVEVTDTEAFF	TGCAGCGTTGAAGTAACAGATACTGAAGCTTTCTTT
.	TRBV6-5	TRBJ1-1	medium-sized	CASSGTSGAEAFF	TGTGCCAGCAGTGGGACTTCCGGGGCTGAAGCTTTCTTT
.	TRBV12-3/TRBV12-4	TRBJ2-3	.	CASSPNPPGTDTQYF	TGTGCCAGCAGCCCAAACCCCCCCGGGACGGATACGCAGTATTTT
.	TRBV6-1	TRBJ2-2	medium-sized	CASSMGGGAGELFF	TGTGCCAGCTCGATGGGAGGGGGGGCCGGGGAGCTGTTTTTT
.	TRBV6-5	TRBJ1-1	medium-sized	CASSPGQNTEAFF	TGTGCCAGCAGCCCGGGACAGAACACTGAAGCTTTCTTT
.	TRBV6-5	TRBJ1-2	medium-sized	CASSYETAPYGYTF	TGTGCCAGCAGTTACGAAACAGCACCCTATGGCTACACCTTC
.	TRBV29-1	TRBJ1-1	medium-sized	CSVDGETMNTEAFF	TGCAGCGTTGATGGGGAAACCATGAACACTGAAGCTTTCTTT
.	TRBV25-1	TRBJ1-1	.	CASSDGQYITEAFF	TGTGCCAGCAGTGATGGACAGTACATAACTGAAGCTTTCTTT
.	TRBV5-5	TRBJ2-7	few	CASSLGSGKEQYF	TGTGCCAGCAGCTTGGGGTCGGGGAAAGAGCAGTACTTC
.	TRBV6-6	TRBJ1-1	medium-sized	CASSYSIEKRENTEAFF	TGTGCCAGCAGTTACTCGATAGAGAAACGGGAGAACACTGAAGCTTTCTTT
.	TRBV6-2/TRBV6-3	TRBJ1-5	few	CASSDTGTQPQHF	TGTGCCAGCAGTGACACAGGGACTCAGCCCCAGCATTTT
.	TRBV7-9	TRBJ2-7	many	CASSLGDIEQYF	TGTGCCAGCAGCTTAGGGGACATCGAGCAGTACTTC
.	TRBV2	TRBJ1-1	.	CASSVGEAFF	TGTGCCAGCAGTGTCGGTGAAGCTTTCTTT
TRBD2	TRBV13	TRBJ2-3	medium-sized	CASSLGLAGAVTSTDTQYF	TGTGCCAGCAGCTTAGGACTAGCGGGGGCCGTTACTAGCACAGATACGCAGTATTTT
.	TRBV6-5	TRBJ1-2	medium-sized	CASSYAADDNYGYTF	TGTGCCAGCAGTTACGCCGCGGACGACAACTATGGCTACACCTTC
TRBD1	TRBV18	TRBJ1-5	.	CASSGTGGDQPQHF	TGTGCCAGCTCGGGGACAGGGGGCGATCAGCCCCAGCATTTT
.	TRBV7-2	TRBJ1-1	many	CASSRYGRGTEAFF	TGTGCCAGCAGCCGGTACGGGAGGGGGACTGAAGCTTTCTTT
.	TRBV24-1	TRBJ1-2	large	CATSGDERNYGYTF	TGTGCCACCAGTGGCGACGAGAGGAACTATGGCTACACCTTC
.	TRBV27	TRBJ2-1	medium-sized	CASSLTASGWNEQFF	TGTGCCAGCAGTTTAACCGCTTCCGGTTGGAATGAGCAGTTCTTC
.	TRBV6-5	TRBJ1-2	.	CASSPTTGTTYGYTF	TGTGCCAGCAGTCCTACAACCGGGACAACCTATGGCTACACCTTC
.	TRBV20-1	TRBJ1-2	few	CSARDKANLGYTF	TGCAGTGCTAGAGATAAGGCCAACCTGGGCTACACCTTC
.	TRBV27	TRBJ1-1	medium-sized	CASSPLPLENTEAFF	TGTGCCAGCAGTCCACTTCCACTCGAGAACACTGAAGCTTTCTTT
.	TRBV20-1	TRBJ2-3	few	CSARGWEVDTQYF	TGCAGTGCTAGAGGTTGGGAAGTGGATACGCAGTATTTT
.	TRBV7-9	TRBJ1-5	many	CASSQGGDQPQHF	TGTGCCAGCAGCCAGGGTGGAGATCAGCCCCAGCATTTT
TRBD1	TRBV6-5	TRBJ1-2	once	CASSSEAGTGVYGYTF	TGTGCCAGCAGTTCCGAAGCCGGGACAGGGGTGTATGGCTACACCTTC
.	TRBV19	TRBJ1-1	medium-sized	CASMGGDYLDTEAFF	TGTGCCAGTATGGGGGGGGATTATTTGGACACTGAAGCTTTCTTT
.	TRBV11-2	TRBJ1-1	medium-sized	CASSLWTGKKGAFF	TGTGCCAGCAGCCTATGGACGGGGAAAAAGGGTGCTTTCTTT
TRBD1	TRBV25-1	TRBJ1-6	.	CASSDTGGGSPLHF	TGTGCCAGCAGTGACACAGGGGGCGGTTCACCCCTCCACTTT
.	TRBV6-2/TRBV6-3	TRBJ1-2	medium-sized	CASSSGGPDGYTF	TGTGCCAGCAGTTCCGGGGGGCCGGATGGCTACACCTTC
TRBD1	TRBV19	TRBJ1-2	medium-sized	CASGTGGIYGYTF	TGTGCCAGTGGGACAGGGGGCATCTATGGCTACACCTTC
.	TRBV11-3	TRBJ1-1	medium-sized	CASSYGTATEAFF	TGTGCCAGCAGCTACGGTACCGCCACTGAAGCTTTCTTT
.	TRBV6-5	TRBJ1-4	medium-sized	CASSPEGEAKLFF	TGTGCCAGCAGCCCCGAAGGGGAGGCAAAACTGTTTTTT
.	TRBV19	TRBJ2-1	medium-sized	CASSITSTSYNEQFF	TGTGCCAGTAGTATAACTAGTACCTCCTACAATGAGCAGTTCTTC
.	TRBV15	TRBJ1-6	medium-sized	CATHAGGDSPLHF	TGTGCCACCCACGCCGGAGGGGATTCACCCCTCCACTTT
TRBD1	TRBV6-6	TRBJ1-3	medium-sized	CASSSYRGGFSGNTIYF	TGTGCCAGCAGCTCTTACAGGGGAGGATTCTCTGGAAACACCATATATTTT